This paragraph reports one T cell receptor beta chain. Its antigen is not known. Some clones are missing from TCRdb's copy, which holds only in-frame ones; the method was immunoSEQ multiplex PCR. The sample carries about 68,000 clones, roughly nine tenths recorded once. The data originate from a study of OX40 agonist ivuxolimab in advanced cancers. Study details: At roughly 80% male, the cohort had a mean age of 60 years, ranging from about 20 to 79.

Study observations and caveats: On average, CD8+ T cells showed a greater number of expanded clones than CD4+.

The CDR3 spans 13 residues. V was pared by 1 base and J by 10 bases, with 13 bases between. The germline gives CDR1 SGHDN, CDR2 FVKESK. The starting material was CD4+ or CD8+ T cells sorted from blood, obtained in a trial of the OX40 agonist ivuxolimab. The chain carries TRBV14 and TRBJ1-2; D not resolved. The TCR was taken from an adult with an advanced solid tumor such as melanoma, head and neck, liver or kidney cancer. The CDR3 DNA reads TGTGCCAGCAGCCAAGTCCTCGGTAATGACTACACCTTC. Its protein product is CASSQVLGNDYTF.